A selection of T cell receptor beta chains follows, all from one sample in a study of blood T cells in healthy people across ages. Using its own MiXCR run on the 5' RACE reads, TCRdb lists one record per CDR3 protein. The sample lists around 1,800,000 distinct CDR3 sequences, about two fifths occurring once. Sequencing was done on a sample of blood. The source is a human donor in good health. Both conserved end residues are part of each CDR3. A D gene is named only where the DNA matches it firmly. Clone size appears in some rows only: once, few, many, or a class for an expanded clone.

>.|.|TRBV9|TRBJ1-6
TGTGCCAGCAGCGTAGCCGAAAATTCACCCCTCCACTTT
CASSVAENSPLHF
>.|TRBD1|TRBV4-2|TRBJ2-7
TGTGCCAGCAGCCAACAGACAGGGTGGTTCTCCTACGAGCAGTACTTC
CASSQQTGWFSYEQYF
>.|.|TRBV15|TRBJ2-3
TGTGCCACCAGGCAAACTCCGGGACTTTCTGTAGATACGCAGTATTTT
CATRQTPGLSVDTQYF
>.|TRBD1|TRBV12-3/TRBV12-4|TRBJ2-7
TGTGCCAGCAGTCCAGAGGGACAGGGGTTTTACGAGCAGTACTTC
CASSPEGQGFYEQYF
>.|TRBD1|TRBV5-1|TRBJ2-3
TGCGCCAGCAGCCCACGGACAGGAATGTTGTCAGATACGCAGTATTTT
CASSPRTGMLSDTQYF
>once|.|TRBV19|TRBJ1-1
TGTGCCAGTAGTGGGTCAACAGGGCTAGGAACTTTCTTT
CASSGSTGLGTFF
>.|.|TRBV7-9|TRBJ1-4
TGTGCCAGCAGCCGATTTACCTTGGATGCGAACTTTGAAAAACTGTTTTTT
CASSRFTLDANFEKLFF
>.|.|TRBV6-2/TRBV6-3|TRBJ2-4
TGTGCCAGCGGGCTCGGAGTAGTAAACATTCAGTACTTC
CASGLGVVNIQYF
>.|.|TRBV5-6|TRBJ2-1
TGTGCCAGCAGCTTGGTGAGGCGGGGATACAATGAGCAGTTCTTC
CASSLVRRGYNEQFF
>once|.|TRBV3-1|TRBJ2-5
TGTGCCAGCAGCCAGGGACCTATAAACTCACAAGAGACCCAGTACTTC
CASSQGPINSQETQYF
>few|.|TRBV12-3/TRBV12-4|TRBJ1-5
TGTGCCAGCAGTTTAGGGAGGGTTCAGCCCCAGCATTTT
CASSLGRVQPQHF
>.|.|TRBV7-2|TRBJ1-6
TGTGCCAGCAGCTCCGGGCCGTGGTCACCCCTCCACTTT
CASSSGPWSPLHF
>.|.|TRBV4-1|TRBJ2-3
TGCGCCAGCAGCCAAGTTAGTAGCACAGATACGCAGTATTTT
CASSQVSSTDTQYF
>.|.|TRBV11-1|TRBJ1-4
TGTGCCAGCAGCTCCGTAGGACACTCGACCAATGAAAAACTGTTTTTT
CASSSVGHSTNEKLFF
>.|TRBD2|TRBV13|TRBJ2-4
TGTGCCAGCAGCTTCGGACTAGCGGTGAGGGAGCAGTACTTC
CASSFGLAVREQYF
>.|.|TRBV10-3|TRBJ2-7
TGTGCCATCAGTGAGTCAGTAGTATCTCCAGCGCTCTACGAGCAGTACTTC
CAISESVVSPALYEQYF
>few|.|TRBV9|TRBJ2-7
TGTGCCAGCAGCGTACCATTGGACACAAATCCCTACGAGCAGTACTTC
CASSVPLDTNPYEQYF
>few|.|TRBV2|TRBJ1-2
TGTGCCAGCAGTGAAGGTACACTCTTCTATGGCTACACCTTC
CASSEGTLFYGYTF
>.|TRBD1|TRBV5-1|TRBJ2-1
TGCGCCAGCAGCTCGCCGACAGGGGGCTGGAATGAGCAGTTCTTC
CASSSPTGGWNEQFF
>.|.|TRBV21-1|TRBJ2-4
TGTGCCAGCAGCAAGCAGGGACAGCTGCAGTACTTC
CASSKQGQLQYF
>.|TRBD2|TRBV2|TRBJ2-5
TGTGCCAGCAGTCGCCCGACTAGCGGGAGTGAGACCCAGTACTTC
CASSRPTSGSETQYF
>few|TRBD1|TRBV5-1|TRBJ1-2
TGCGCCAGCAGCCGGACCTCCGGGGACAGCAACACCTATGGCTACACCTTC
CASSRTSGDSNTYGYTF
>.|.|TRBV7-9|TRBJ1-1
TGTGCCAGCAGCTCCTATAGCAATACTGAAGCTTTCTTT
CASSSYSNTEAFF
>few|TRBD2|TRBV4-3|TRBJ2-3
TGCGCCAGCAGCCCGGCTAGCGGGGGCGGTAGCCCAGATACGCAGTATTTT
CASSPASGGGSPDTQYF
>.|.|TRBV9|TRBJ2-7
TGTGCCAGCAGCGTAAATGCGGACCCTTCTCAATACGAGCAGTACTTC
CASSVNADPSQYEQYF
>few|.|TRBV7-8|TRBJ1-1
TGTGCCAGCAGCTTTTGGAGGAACACTGAAGCTTTCTTT
CASSFWRNTEAFF
>.|.|TRBV7-8|TRBJ1-1
TGTGCCAGCAGCTTAGTAGCGGGGAACGCTGAAGCTTTCTTT
CASSLVAGNAEAFF
>.|TRBD2|TRBV29-1|TRBJ2-7
TGCAGCGCCGTACTAGCGGGGGGGCACTACAATGAGCAGTACTTC
CSAVLAGGHYNEQYF
>many|TRBD1|TRBV5-1|TRBJ2-5
TGCGCCAGCAGCCCACAGCCGGGACAGCAGACCCAGTACTTC
CASSPQPGQQTQYF
>.|TRBD1|TRBV5-1|TRBJ2-1
TGCGCCAGCAGCCCCTACAGGGGCGGCCTCGAGGGCTACAATGAGCAGTTCTTC
CASSPYRGGLEGYNEQFF
>.|.|TRBV7-2|TRBJ1-2
TGTGCCAGCAGCCCCAGGGTAGCAGGAGGCTACACCTTC
CASSPRVAGGYTF
>.|TRBD1|TRBV7-2|TRBJ2-5
TGTGCCAGCAGCCCGTGGACAGGGGTGACGAATGAGCAGTACTTC
CASSPWTGVTNEQYF
>.|TRBD1|TRBV20-1|TRBJ1-4
TGCAGTGCCACCCGACAGGGGGCGGGTGAAAAACTGTTTTTT
CSATRQGAGEKLFF
>few|.|TRBV12-3/TRBV12-4|TRBJ1-5
TGTGCCAGCAGTTTAGCCCAATTCCACGGGCCCCAGCATTTT
CASSLAQFHGPQHF
>once|TRBD2|TRBV27|TRBJ2-5
TGTGCCAGCAGTCTGGGACTAGCAGAGACCCTGTACTTC
CASSLGLAETLYF
>few|TRBD2|TRBV20-1|TRBJ2-5
TGCAGTGCTTCGACTAGCTTCGAGACCCAGTACTTC
CSASTSFETQYF
>few|.|TRBV20-1|TRBJ2-3
TGCAGTGCTAGCTCCGAGTACGGCACAGATACGCAGTATTTT
CSASSEYGTDTQYF
>.|.|TRBV3-1|TRBJ2-7
TGTGCCAGCAGCCAAGAGACGGGGGACTACGAGCAGTACTTC
CASSQETGDYEQYF
>few|TRBD1|TRBV6-1|TRBJ2-7
TGTGCCAGCAGGGGGACAGGGGTTTCCGAGCAGTACTTC
CASRGTGVSEQYF
>.|TRBD2|TRBV18|TRBJ2-1
TGTGCCAGCTCACCACGGGGGGGAGGCGATGAGCAGTTCTTC
CASSPRGGGDEQFF
>.|.|TRBV15|TRBJ1-4
TGTGCCACCAGCAGAGATCAGGGGAAGAGTGAAAAACTGTTTTTT
CATSRDQGKSEKLFF
>.|.|TRBV27|TRBJ2-7
TGTGCCAGCTCAAAAGAAGGGGATTCTTTTAACGAGCAGTACTTC
CASSKEGDSFNEQYF
>.|.|TRBV29-1|TRBJ2-6
TGCAGCGTTTCTCCCGCGTCCTCTGGGGCCAACGTCCGGACTTTC
CSVSPASSGANVRTF
>.|.|TRBV7-6|TRBJ2-1
TGTGCCAGCAGCTTAGTTACCGAGGATAAGAGAACCCAGTTCTTC
CASSLVTEDKRTQFF
>.|TRBD1|TRBV5-1|TRBJ1-2
TGCGCCAGCAGCGAAAGGCCGGGACAGCGCTATGGCTACACCTTC
CASSERPGQRYGYTF
>few|TRBD1|TRBV10-3|TRBJ2-7
TGTGCCATCACTGGGACAGGGGCCAACGAGCAGTACTTC
CAITGTGANEQYF